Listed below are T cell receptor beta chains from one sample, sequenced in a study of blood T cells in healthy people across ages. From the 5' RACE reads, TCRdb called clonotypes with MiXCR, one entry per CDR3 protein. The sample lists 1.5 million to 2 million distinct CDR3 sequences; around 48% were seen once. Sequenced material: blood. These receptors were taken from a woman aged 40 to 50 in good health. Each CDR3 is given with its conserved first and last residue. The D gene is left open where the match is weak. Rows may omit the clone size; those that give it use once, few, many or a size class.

cdr3_aa: CASSLRGQRYSNQPQHF
cdr3_nt: TGTGCCAGCAGCCTACGCGGACAGAGATATAGCAATCAGCCCCAGCATTTT
clone_size: .
v_call: TRBV6-1
d_call: .
j_call: TRBJ1-5

cdr3_aa: CSISDRGVNEKLFF
cdr3_nt: TGCAGCATATCCGATAGGGGCGTGAATGAAAAACTGTTTTTT
clone_size: .
v_call: TRBV29-1
d_call: .
j_call: TRBJ1-4

cdr3_aa: CASRFGEQFF
cdr3_nt: TGTGCCAGCAGGTTCGGGGAGCAGTTCTTC
clone_size: .
v_call: TRBV6-1
d_call: .
j_call: TRBJ2-1

cdr3_aa: CSVTGVSYNEQFF
cdr3_nt: TGCAGCGTCACGGGTGTCTCCTACAATGAGCAGTTCTTC
clone_size: .
v_call: TRBV29-1
d_call: .
j_call: TRBJ2-1

cdr3_aa: CSVRERQGTDTQYF
cdr3_nt: TGCAGCGTTCGAGAGCGACAGGGCACAGATACGCAGTATTTT
clone_size: few
v_call: TRBV29-1
d_call: .
j_call: TRBJ2-3

cdr3_aa: CASSPLPTGEAFF
cdr3_nt: TGTGCCAGCAGTCCTCTACCCACAGGGGAAGCTTTCTTT
clone_size: .
v_call: TRBV27
d_call: .
j_call: TRBJ1-1

cdr3_aa: CASARPGQPLNEQFF
cdr3_nt: TGTGCCAGCGCTCGGCCGGGACAGCCATTGAATGAGCAGTTCTTC
clone_size: .
v_call: TRBV27
d_call: TRBD1
j_call: TRBJ2-1

cdr3_aa: CSVREGGRNIQYF
cdr3_nt: TGCAGCGTTCGAGAGGGAGGGAGAAACATTCAGTACTTC
clone_size: many
v_call: TRBV29-1
d_call: TRBD2
j_call: TRBJ2-4

cdr3_aa: CSVAEARVMNTEAFF
cdr3_nt: TGCAGCGTTGCAGAAGCCAGGGTGATGAACACTGAAGCTTTCTTT
clone_size: .
v_call: TRBV29-1
d_call: .
j_call: TRBJ1-1

cdr3_aa: CSAPAGDPYEQYF
cdr3_nt: TGCAGTGCCCCCGCGGGGGACCCCTACGAGCAGTACTTC
clone_size: .
v_call: TRBV20-1
d_call: TRBD2
j_call: TRBJ2-7

cdr3_aa: CASSSPAGGSTDTQYF
cdr3_nt: TGTGCCAGCAGTTCCCCTGCGGGGGGCTCCACAGATACACAGTATTTT
clone_size: .
v_call: TRBV28
d_call: TRBD2
j_call: TRBJ2-3

cdr3_aa: CASSRIIQGNNEQFF
cdr3_nt: TGTGCCAGCAGCCGAATCATACAGGGAAACAATGAGCAGTTCTTC
clone_size: .
v_call: TRBV14
d_call: .
j_call: TRBJ2-1

cdr3_aa: CASSLALGQGSEQFF
cdr3_nt: TGCGCCAGCAGCTTGGCCCTGGGACAGGGGTCTGAGCAGTTCTTC
clone_size: .
v_call: TRBV5-1
d_call: TRBD1
j_call: TRBJ2-1

cdr3_aa: CASSPQRGPTYEQYF
cdr3_nt: TGTGCCAGCAGTCCACAGCGGGGGCCCACCTACGAGCAGTACTTC
clone_size: few
v_call: TRBV27
d_call: TRBD2
j_call: TRBJ2-7

cdr3_aa: CASSFGLAGDTQYF
cdr3_nt: TGTGCCAGCAGTTTCGGACTAGCCGGAGATACGCAGTATTTT
clone_size: few
v_call: TRBV27
d_call: TRBD2
j_call: TRBJ2-3

cdr3_aa: CASSRAGATNEKLFF
cdr3_nt: TGTGCCAGCAGTAGAGCGGGGGCAACTAATGAAAAACTGTTTTTT
clone_size: .
v_call: TRBV6-1
d_call: .
j_call: TRBJ1-4